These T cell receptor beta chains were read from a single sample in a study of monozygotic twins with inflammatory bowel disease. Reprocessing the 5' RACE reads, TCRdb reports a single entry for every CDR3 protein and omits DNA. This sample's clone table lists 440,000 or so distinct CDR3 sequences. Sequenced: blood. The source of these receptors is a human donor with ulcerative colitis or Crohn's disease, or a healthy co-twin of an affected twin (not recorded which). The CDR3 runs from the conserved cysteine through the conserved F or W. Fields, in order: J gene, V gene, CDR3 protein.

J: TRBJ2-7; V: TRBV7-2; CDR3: CASSPLGLAEEQYF
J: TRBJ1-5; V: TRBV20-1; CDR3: CSAPQGLLDGPQHF
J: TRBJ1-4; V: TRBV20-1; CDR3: CSAGTGGVKLFF
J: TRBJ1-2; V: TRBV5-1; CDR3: CASSLVGTGVNYGYTF
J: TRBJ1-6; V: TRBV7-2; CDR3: CASNQGTGENSPLHF
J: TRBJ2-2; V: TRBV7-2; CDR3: CASSLRGSLLTGELFF
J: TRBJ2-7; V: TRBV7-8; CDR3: CAPCNWRYEQYF
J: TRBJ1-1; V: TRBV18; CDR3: CASLVGQGAEAFF
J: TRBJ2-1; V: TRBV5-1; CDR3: CASSVRDFEQFF
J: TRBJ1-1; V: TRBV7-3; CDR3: CASSSKVHTEAFF
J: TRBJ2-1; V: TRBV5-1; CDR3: CASSRSGGASYNEQFF
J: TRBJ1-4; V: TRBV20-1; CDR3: CSASRMGLQEKLFF
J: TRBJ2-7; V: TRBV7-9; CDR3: CASSLGGGRSYEQYF
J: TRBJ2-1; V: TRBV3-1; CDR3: CASSQLQGGPYNEQFF
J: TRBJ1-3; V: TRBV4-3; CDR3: CASSQDSLSGNTIYF
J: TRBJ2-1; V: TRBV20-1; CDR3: CSAELRLAGVNEQFF
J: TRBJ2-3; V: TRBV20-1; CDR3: CSARKGSDTQYF
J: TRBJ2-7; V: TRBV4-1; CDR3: CASSQFSGVISSYEQYF
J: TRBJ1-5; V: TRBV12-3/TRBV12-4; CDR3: CASSLAQSNQPQHF
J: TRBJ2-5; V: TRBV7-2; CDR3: CASSPPGLGGFDQYF
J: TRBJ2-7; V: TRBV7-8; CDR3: CASSVRPGTGTYEQYF
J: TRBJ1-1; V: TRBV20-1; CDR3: CSARSTGAEGNTEAFF
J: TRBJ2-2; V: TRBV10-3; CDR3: CAISGGEISGELFF
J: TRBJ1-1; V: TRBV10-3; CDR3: CAIKRMESTEAFF
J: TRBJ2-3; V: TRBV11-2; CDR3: CASSLGPSGRPGDTQYF
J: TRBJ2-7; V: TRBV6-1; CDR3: CASSQQGGNYEQYF
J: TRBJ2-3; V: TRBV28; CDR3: CASSKETDTQYF
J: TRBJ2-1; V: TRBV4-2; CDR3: CASSQESGGLAGEQFF
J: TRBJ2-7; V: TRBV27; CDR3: CASSPGGMGRMIYEQYF
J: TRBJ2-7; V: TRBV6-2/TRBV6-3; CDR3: CASRPQKTGSEQYF
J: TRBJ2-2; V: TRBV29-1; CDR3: CSVESGGGTGELFF
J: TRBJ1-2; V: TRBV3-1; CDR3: CASSQDPTSSSGYTF